This T cell receptor beta chain was profiled in a study of shared clonotypes between healthy human individuals. Study details: CD4 naive and memory got three plates each, CD8 naive two, CD8 memory one. Whole-study findings and limits: Generally, naive subsets (rather than memory subsets) showed larger estimated richness. It was observed that roughly 4.8% of naive CD4 clonotypes were shared across a few donors.

This CDR3 has 19 residues. This clone was detected a few times. The antigen remains unidentified. TCRdb keeps only in-frame clones here, not all; method: immunoSEQ multiplex PCR. The data show hundreds of thousands of clones, around 93% seen once. The naive CD8 fraction comprised CD45RO-negative cells positively selected for CCR7 and excluded terminally differentiated effector memory CD45RA+ cells. The receptor comes from a man younger than 40 in good health. V is TRBV12-2 and J is TRBJ1-2; the table's D call of TRBD1 was not tested on the DNA. TRBV12-2 is listed as a pseudogene. Sequenced: naive CD8+ T cells sorted from blood. The CDR3 DNA follows: TGTGCAAGTCGCTTAGCCCGTACAGGCAATAATCCCCCAACCTATGGCTACACCTTC. Protein: CASRLARTGNNPPTYGYTF.